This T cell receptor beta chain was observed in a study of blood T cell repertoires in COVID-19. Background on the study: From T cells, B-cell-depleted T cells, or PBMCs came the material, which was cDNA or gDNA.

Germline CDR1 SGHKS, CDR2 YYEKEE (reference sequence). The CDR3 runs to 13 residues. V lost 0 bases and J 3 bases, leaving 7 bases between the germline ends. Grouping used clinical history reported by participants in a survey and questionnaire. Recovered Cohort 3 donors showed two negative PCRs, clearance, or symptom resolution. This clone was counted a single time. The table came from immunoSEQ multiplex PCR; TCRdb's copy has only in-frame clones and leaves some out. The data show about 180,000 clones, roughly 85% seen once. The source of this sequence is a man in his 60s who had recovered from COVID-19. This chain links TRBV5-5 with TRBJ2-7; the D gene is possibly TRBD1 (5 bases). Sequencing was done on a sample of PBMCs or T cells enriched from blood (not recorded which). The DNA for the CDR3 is TGTGCCAGCAGCTTGGAGACAGACTACGAGCAGTACTTC. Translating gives CASSLETDYEQYF.